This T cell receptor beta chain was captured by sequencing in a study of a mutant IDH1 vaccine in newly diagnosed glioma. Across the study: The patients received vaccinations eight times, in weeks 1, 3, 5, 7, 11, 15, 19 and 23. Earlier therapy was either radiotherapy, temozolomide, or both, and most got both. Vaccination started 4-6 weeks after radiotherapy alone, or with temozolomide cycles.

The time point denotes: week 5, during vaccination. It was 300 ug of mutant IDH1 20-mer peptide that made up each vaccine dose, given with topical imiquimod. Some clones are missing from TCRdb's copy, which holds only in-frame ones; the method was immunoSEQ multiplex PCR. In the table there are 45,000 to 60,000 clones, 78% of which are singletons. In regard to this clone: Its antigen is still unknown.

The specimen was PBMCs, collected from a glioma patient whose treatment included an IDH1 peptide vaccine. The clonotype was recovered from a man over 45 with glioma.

CDR3 in amino acids: CASSETGGNTEAFF. The CDR3 DNA follows: TGTGCCAGCAGTGAGACAGGGGGGAACACTGAAGCTTTCTTT. This rearrangement joins TRBV6-1 to TRBJ1-1, with TRBD1 identical over 9 bases. The CDR3 has 14 residues. In germline, CDR1 is MNHNS, CDR2 SASEGT. With 3 bases clipped from V and 1 base from J, the junction kept 0 bases outside the gene matches.